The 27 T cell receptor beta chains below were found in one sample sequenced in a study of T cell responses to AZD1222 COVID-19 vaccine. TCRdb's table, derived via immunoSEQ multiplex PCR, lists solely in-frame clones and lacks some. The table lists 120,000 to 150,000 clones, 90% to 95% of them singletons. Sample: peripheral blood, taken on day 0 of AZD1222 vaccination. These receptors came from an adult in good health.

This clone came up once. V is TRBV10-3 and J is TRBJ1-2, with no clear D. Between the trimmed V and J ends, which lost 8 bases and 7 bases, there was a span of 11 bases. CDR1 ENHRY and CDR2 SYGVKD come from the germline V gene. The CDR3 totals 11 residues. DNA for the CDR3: TGTGCCATCTTCGAGGTCTCTGGCTACACCTTC. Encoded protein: CAIFEVSGYTF.

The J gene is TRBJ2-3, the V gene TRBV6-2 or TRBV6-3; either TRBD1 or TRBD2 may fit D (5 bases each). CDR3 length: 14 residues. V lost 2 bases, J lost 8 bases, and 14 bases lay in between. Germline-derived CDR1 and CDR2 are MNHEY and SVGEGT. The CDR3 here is CASSYQLFGGTQYF. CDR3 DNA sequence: TGTGCCAGCAGTTACCAACTATTTGGGGGTACGCAGTATTTT.

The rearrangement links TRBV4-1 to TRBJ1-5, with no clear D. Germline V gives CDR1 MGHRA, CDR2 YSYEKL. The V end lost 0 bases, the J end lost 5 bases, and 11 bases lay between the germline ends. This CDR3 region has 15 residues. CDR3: CASSQDLGVHQPQHF. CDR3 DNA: TGCGCCAGCAGCCAAGATCTGGGCGTACATCAGCCCCAGCATTTT.

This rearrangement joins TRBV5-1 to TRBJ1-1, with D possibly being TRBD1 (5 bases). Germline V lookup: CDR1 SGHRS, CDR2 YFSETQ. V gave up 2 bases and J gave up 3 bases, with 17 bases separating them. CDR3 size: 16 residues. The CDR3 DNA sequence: TGCGCCAGCAGCTTCATGTTGCAGGGAAGTGACACTGAAGCTTTCTTT. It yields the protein CASSFMLQGSDTEAFF.

This CDR3 reads CASSELTGGVVADTQYF. The DNA of the CDR3 is TGTGCCAGCAGCGAACTTACGGGAGGGGTGGTTGCAGATACGCAGTATTTT. The chain combines TRBV28 with TRBJ2-3; TRBD2 matches 8 bases. Germline V gene data show CDR1 as MDHEN and CDR2 as SYDVKM. The junction had 15 bases not matched to a gene; V was cut back by 6 bases and J by 4 bases. CDR3 length: 17 amino acids. The whole variable domain, remainder taken from reference TRBV28 and TRBJ2-3, is DVKVTQSSRYLVKRTGEKVFLECVQDMDHENMFWYRQDPGLGLRLIYFSYDVKMKEKGDIPEGYSVSREKKERFSLILESASTNQTSMYLCASSELTGGVVADTQYFGPGTRLTVL.

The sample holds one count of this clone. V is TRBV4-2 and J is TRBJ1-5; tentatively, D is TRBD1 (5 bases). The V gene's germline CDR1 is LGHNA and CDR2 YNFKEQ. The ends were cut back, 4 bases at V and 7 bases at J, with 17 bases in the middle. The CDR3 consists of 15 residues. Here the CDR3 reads CASSRYDSLDQPQHF. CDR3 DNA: TGTGCCAGCAGCCGTTATGACAGCCTAGACCAGCCCCAGCATTTT.

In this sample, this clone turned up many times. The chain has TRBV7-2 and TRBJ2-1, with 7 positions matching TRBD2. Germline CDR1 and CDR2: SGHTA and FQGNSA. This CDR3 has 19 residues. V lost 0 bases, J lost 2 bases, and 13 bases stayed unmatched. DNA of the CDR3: TGTGCCAGCAGCTTAGCTAGCGGAAGCGGGACGCAAACCTACAATGAGCAGTTCTTC. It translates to CASSLASGSGTQTYNEQFF.

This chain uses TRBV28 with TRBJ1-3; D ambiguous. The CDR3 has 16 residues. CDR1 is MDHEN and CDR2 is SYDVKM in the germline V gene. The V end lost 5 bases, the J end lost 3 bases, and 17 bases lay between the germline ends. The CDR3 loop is CASSPQPVGLGNTIYF. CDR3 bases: TGTGCCAGCAGTCCTCAGCCGGTCGGGCTTGGAAACACCATATATTTT.

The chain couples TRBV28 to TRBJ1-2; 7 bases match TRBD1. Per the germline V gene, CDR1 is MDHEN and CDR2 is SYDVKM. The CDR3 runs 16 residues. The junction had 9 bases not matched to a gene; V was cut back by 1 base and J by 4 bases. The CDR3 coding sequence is TGTGCCAGCAGTTTATCCGACAGGGCTGGTGGCTATGGCTACACCTTC. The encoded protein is CASSLSDRAGGYGYTF.

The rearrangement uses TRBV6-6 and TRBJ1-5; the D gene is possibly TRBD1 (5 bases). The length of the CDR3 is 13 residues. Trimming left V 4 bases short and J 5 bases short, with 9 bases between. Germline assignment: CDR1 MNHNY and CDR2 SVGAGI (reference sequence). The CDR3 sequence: CASSSDTYQPQHF. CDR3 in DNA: TGTGCCAGCAGTTCGGACACTTATCAGCCCCAGCATTTT.

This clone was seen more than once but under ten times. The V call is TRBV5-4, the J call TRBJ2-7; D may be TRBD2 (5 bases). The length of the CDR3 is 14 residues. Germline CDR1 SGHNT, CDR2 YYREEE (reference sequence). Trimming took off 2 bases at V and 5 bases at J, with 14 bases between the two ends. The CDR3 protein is CASSLNRGQDEQYF. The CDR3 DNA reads TGTGCCAGCAGCTTAAACCGGGGTCAGGACGAGCAGTACTTC.

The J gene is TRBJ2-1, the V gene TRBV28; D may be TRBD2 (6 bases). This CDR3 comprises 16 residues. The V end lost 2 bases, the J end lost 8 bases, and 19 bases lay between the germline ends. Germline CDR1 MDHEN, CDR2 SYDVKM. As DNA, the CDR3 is TGTGCCAGCAGTTTAGCGGGGTTGAGATCCAGTGATGAGCAGTTCTTC. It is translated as CASSLAGLRSSDEQFF.

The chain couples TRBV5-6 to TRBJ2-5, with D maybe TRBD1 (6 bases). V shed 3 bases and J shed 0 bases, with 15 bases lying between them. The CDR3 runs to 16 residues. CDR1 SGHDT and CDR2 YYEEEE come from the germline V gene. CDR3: CASSSFPTGDQETQYF. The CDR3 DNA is TGTGCCAGCAGCTCCTTTCCGACAGGAGACCAAGAGACCCAGTACTTC.

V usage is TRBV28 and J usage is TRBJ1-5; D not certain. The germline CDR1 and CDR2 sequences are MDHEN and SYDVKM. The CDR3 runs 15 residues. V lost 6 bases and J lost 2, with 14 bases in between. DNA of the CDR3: TGTGCCAGCAGCCTGACTCACGCGGGCAATCAGCCCCAGCATTTT. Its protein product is CASSLTHAGNQPQHF.

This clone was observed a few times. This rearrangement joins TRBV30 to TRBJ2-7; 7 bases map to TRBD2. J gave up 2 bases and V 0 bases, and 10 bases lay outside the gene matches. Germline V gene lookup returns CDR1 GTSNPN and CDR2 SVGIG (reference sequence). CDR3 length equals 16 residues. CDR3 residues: CAWSVVRLAATYEQYF. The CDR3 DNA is TGTGCCTGGAGTGTAGTGCGACTAGCAGCAACCTACGAGCAGTACTTC. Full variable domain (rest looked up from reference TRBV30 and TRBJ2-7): SQTIHQWPATLVQPVGSPLSLECTVEGTSNPNLYWYRQAAGRGLQLLFYSVGIGQISSEVPQNLSASRPQDRQFILSSKKLLLSDSGFYLCAWSVVRLAATYEQYFGPGTRLTVT.

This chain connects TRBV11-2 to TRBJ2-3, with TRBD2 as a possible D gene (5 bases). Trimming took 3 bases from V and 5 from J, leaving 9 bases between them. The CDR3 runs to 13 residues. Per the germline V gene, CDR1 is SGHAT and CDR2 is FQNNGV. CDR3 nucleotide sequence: TGTGCCAGCAGCTTGGGAGACAAAGATACGCAGTATTTT. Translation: CASSLGDKDTQYF. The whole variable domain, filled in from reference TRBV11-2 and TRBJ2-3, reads EAGVAQSPRYKIIEKRQSVAFWCNPISGHATLYWYQQILGQGPKLLIQFQNNGVVDDSQLPKDRFSAERLKGVDSTLKIQPAKLEDSAVYLCASSLGDKDTQYFGPGTRLTVL.

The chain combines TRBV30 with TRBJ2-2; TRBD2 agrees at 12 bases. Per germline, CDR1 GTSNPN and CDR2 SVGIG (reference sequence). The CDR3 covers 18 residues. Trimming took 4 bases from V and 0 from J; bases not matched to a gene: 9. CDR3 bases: TGTGCCTGGACGATTTCTTGGACTAGCGGGACGAACACCGGGGAGCTGTTTTTT. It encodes CAWTISWTSGTNTGELFF. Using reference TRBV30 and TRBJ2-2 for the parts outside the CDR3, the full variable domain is SQTIHQWPATLVQPVGSPLSLECTVEGTSNPNLYWYRQAAGRGLQLLFYSVGIGQISSEVPQNLSASRPQDRQFILSSKKLLLSDSGFYLCAWTISWTSGTNTGELFFGEGSRLTVL.

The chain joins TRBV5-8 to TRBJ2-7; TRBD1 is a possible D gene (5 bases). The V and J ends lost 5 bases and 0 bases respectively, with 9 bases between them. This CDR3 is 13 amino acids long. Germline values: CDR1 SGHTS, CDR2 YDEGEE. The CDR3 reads CASRTVSSYEQYF. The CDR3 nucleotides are TGTGCCAGCAGGACAGTGTCCTCCTACGAGCAGTACTTC.

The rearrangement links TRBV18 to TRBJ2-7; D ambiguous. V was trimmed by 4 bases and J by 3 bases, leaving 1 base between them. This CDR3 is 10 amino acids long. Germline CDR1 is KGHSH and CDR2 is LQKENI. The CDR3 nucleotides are TGTGCCAGCTCACTCTACGAGCAGTACTTC. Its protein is CASSLYEQYF.

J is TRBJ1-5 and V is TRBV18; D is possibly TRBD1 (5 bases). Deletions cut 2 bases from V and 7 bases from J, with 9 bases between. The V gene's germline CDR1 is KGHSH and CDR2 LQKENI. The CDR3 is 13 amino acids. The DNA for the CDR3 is TGTGCCAGCTCACCAGGGGCCGAGCAGCCCCAGCATTTT. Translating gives CASSPGAEQPQHF.

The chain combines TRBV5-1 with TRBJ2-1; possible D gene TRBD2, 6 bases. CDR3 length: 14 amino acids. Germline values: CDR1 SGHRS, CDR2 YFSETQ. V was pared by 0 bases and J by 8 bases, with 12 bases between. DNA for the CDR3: TGCGCCAGCAGCTTGGGTCGGGGGTCCGATGAGCAGTTCTTC. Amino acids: CASSLGRGSDEQFF.

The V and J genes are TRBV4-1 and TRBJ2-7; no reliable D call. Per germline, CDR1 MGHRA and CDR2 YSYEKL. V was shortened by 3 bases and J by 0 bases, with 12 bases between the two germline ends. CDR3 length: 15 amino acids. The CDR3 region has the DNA TGCGCCAGCAGCCACCCACTCGGCGGCTCCTACGAGCAGTACTTC. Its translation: CASSHPLGGSYEQYF.

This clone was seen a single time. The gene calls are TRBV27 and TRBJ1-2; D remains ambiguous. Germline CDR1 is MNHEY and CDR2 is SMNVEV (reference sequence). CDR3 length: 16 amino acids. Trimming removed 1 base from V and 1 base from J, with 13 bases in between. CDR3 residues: CASSLFGQLGNYGYTF. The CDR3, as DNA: TGTGCCAGCAGTTTATTCGGCCAGCTAGGTAACTATGGCTACACCTTC.

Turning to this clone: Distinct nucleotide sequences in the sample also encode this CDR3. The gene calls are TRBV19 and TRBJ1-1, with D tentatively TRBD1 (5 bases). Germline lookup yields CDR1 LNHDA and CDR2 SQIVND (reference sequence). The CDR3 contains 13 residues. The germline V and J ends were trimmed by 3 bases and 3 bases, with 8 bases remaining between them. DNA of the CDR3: TGTGCCAGTAGTATTGGGGGGTACACTGAAGCTTTCTTT. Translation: CASSIGGYTEAFF.

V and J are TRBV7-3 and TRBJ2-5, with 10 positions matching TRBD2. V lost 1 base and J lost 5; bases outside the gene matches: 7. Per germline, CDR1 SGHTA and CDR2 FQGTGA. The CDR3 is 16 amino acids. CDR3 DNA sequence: TGTGCCAGCAGCTTAAACCCTAGCGGGGGACTGGAGACCCAGTACTTC. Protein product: CASSLNPSGGLETQYF.

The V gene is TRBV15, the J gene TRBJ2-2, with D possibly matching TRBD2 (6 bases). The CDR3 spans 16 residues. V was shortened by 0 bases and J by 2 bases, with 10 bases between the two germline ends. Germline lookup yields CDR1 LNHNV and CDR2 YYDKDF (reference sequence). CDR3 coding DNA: TGTGCCACCAGCAGAGAGGGGACTGTAAACACCGGGGAGCTGTTTTTT. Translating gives CATSREGTVNTGELFF. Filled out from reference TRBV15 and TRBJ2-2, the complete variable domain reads DAMVIQNPRYQVTQFGKPVTLSCSQTLNHNVMYWYQQKSSQAPKLLFHYYDKDFNNEADTPDNFQSRRPNTSFCFLDIRSPGLGDTAMYLCATSREGTVNTGELFFGEGSRLTVL.

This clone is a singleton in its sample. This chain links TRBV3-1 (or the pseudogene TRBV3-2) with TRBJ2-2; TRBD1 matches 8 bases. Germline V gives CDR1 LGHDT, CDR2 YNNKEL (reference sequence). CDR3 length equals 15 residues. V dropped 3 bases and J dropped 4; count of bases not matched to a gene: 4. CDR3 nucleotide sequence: TGTGCCAGCAGCCATACGGGACAGGCCACCGGGGAGCTGTTTTTT. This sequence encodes CASSHTGQATGELFF.